These T cell receptor beta chains were read from a single sample in a study of shared clonotypes between healthy human individuals. Measured with immunoSEQ multiplex PCR; TCRdb has only the in-frame clones, and not every one. The table includes over a million clones, around 95% detected once. The specimen sequenced was naive CD4+ T cells sorted from blood. The receptors originated from a young man in good health. Each CDR3 is given with its conserved first and last residue. The D gene is left open where the match is weak.

J gene	V gene	D gene	CDR3 DNA	CDR3 protein
TRBJ2-7	TRBV27	-	TGTGCCAGCAGTGAGAGGTACGAGCAGTACTTC	CASSERYEQYF
TRBJ1-1	TRBV5-8	-	TGTGCCAGCAGCCCCTCCCCAGCAATGAACACTGAAGCTTTCTTT	CASSPSPAMNTEAFF
TRBJ2-7	TRBV7-2	-	TGTGCCAGCAGCCGCAATTTCCGGGACCAAGGGTACTTC	CASSRNFRDQGYF
TRBJ1-4	TRBV5-1	-	TGCGCCAGCAGCCTTACTCGACAGACGAGTTTTGAAAAACTGTTTTTT	CASSLTRQTSFEKLFF
TRBJ2-5	TRBV7-6	TRBD1	TGTGCCAGCAGCTTAAGGACAGGGGGCTTCCAAGAGACCCAGTACTTC	CASSLRTGGFQETQYF
TRBJ2-5	TRBV28	-	TGTGCCAGCAGCCTTACGGGATTCTACCAAGAGACCCAGTACTTC	CASSLTGFYQETQYF
TRBJ2-1	TRBV7-8	-	TGTGCCAGCAGCCCCAACACAGGTTTCCTCGGCGATGAGCAGTTCTTC	CASSPNTGFLGDEQFF
TRBJ2-4	TRBV2	-	TGTGCCAGCAGGGGGGATCTGCGGTTAGCCAAAAACATTCAGTACTTC	CASRGDLRLAKNIQYF
TRBJ2-5	TRBV18	TRBD1	TGTGCCAGCTCAACTCTCCCCGTCGACAGGGGCGAGACCCAGTACTTC	CASSTLPVDRGETQYF
TRBJ2-1	TRBV5-1	TRBD2	TGCGCCACCGGGACTAGCAGCTCCAATGAGCAGTTCTTC	CATGTSSSNEQFF
TRBJ2-5	TRBV4-1	-	TGCGCCAGCAGCCAAGGGCCGGGGGTAGCCTTCCAAGAGACCCAGTACTTC	CASSQGPGVAFQETQYF
TRBJ2-3	TRBV4-3	-	TGCGCCAGCAGCCAAGATCTCAGTCCGGGACCTCATACGCAGTATTTT	CASSQDLSPGPHTQYF
TRBJ2-7	TRBV4-2	-	TGTGCCAGCAGCCTAGAGGGAGCGCGGCGCGAGCAGTACTTC	CASSLEGARREQYF
TRBJ2-5	TRBV28	-	TGTGCCAGCAGCCAGACCAAGGGCCCGCGGACCCAGTACTTC	CASSQTKGPRTQYF
TRBJ2-1	TRBV5-4	TRBD2	TGTGCCAGCAGCTTTGCTAGCGGGAGAGGCAATGAGCAGTTCTTC	CASSFASGRGNEQFF
TRBJ2-5	TRBV13	TRBD2	TGTGCCAGCAGCTTAAAGCGGGAGGGCCGTCAGACCCAGTACTTC	CASSLKREGRQTQYF
TRBJ2-7	TRBV14	-	TGTGCCAGCAGCCAGCGCCTTTACGAGCAGTACTTC	CASSQRLYEQYF
TRBJ1-3	TRBV7-9	-	TGTGCCAGCAGCTTAAAAGGAAACACCATATATTTT	CASSLKGNTIYF
TRBJ1-4	TRBV5-4	-	TGTGCCAGCAGCTTCCGCGGGGGGGGAAATGAAAAACTGTTTTTT	CASSFRGGGNEKLFF
TRBJ1-1	TRBV2	-	TGTGCCAGCAGTGAAAAAAACAGGGCAGGCACTGAAGCTTTCTTT	CASSEKNRAGTEAFF
TRBJ2-3	TRBV27	TRBD2	TGTGCCAGCAGTCCACAGCGGGGGGCGCCAGATACGCAGTATTTT	CASSPQRGAPDTQYF
TRBJ2-6	TRBV28	TRBD1	TGTGCCAGCAGTCCCGGACAGGGTATCGTCCTGACTTTC	CASSPGQGIVLTF
TRBJ2-1	TRBV5-1	-	TGCGCCAGCAGCTTTGAGGGGGGTCAAATCAATGAGCAGTTCTTC	CASSFEGGQINEQFF
TRBJ2-1	TRBV27	-	TGTGCCAGCAGTTTCAGGGCAAGCGAGCAGTTCTTC	CASSFRASEQFF